Given below is one TCR beta chain in context. Its antigen is still unknown. No per-base quality is available; no much larger clone lies one base away. The study was a case-control design nested within a healthcare worker cohort in London, UK, with weekly nasopharyngeal swab PCR tests and blood sampling. Between 23 and 31 March 2020, the week of the UK lockdown, healthcare workers were enrolled and then followed up weekly for as long as 16 weeks. This specimen comes from a study of early T cells in non-severe SARS-CoV-2 infection (dated by TCRdb to about 2021). About the study as a whole: Because TCR sequencing relied on bulk RNA taken from unsorted whole blood, pairing of alpha and beta chains was not possible.

Receptor libraries were prepared by 5' RACE. Sequencing took place on a NextSeq 500. In the TCR library protocol, unique molecular identifiers were attached to individual cDNA molecules to correct for PCR bias and sequencing error. Sequencing covered both TCR alpha and beta chains, and within each sample the abundances of alpha and beta sequences were tightly co-correlated. In the authors' own workflow: Decombinator V4 was used to annotate the V gene, J gene and CDR3 of the TCR sequences. Expanded TCRs were defined as changing significantly between any two time points under a Poisson model with p below 0.0001. Abundances of TCRs were expressed as counts per million after normalisation to the total number of TCRs sequenced in each sample. VDJdb, accessed 1 November 2021, was searched for CMV, EBV and SARS-CoV-2 annotated TCRs, with TCRs annotated for multiple antigens excluded. TCRdb reworked the public reads: Q25 trimming with fastp, MiXCR clone assembly, productive beta chains retained. Merged by CDR3 protein, the rows form single entries marked with the most common genes and DNA. It is TCRdb's table, rather than the study itself, that gives the V and J calls and clone size. The sample table records some 61,000 distinct CDR3 sequences; around 9.7% of these occur just once. The biggest ten clones account for less than 25% of the sample.

The research as a whole found: Matching against VDJdb was skewed toward anti-spike CD8 responses, likely underestimated virus-specific expansions, and missed private and CD4 specificities.

The clonotype was recovered from an adult who was a healthcare worker with PCR-confirmed SARS-CoV-2 infection or an uninfected control (not recorded which). The source material was whole blood.

The nucleotides read TGTGCCAGCTCACCCTACGTCGGACAAGAGACCCAGTACTTC. Its coded protein is CASSPYVGQETQYF. The sequence links TRBV18 to TRBJ2-5; the D gene cannot be resolved reliably. From a lookup of the germline V gene, CDR1 and CDR2 are KGHSH and LQKENI. Deletion took 3 bases off V and 2 bases off J, with a span of 10 bases between the germline ends. The cysteine opens and the phenylalanine closes a CDR3 of 14 amino acids. The entry retains the CDR3 DNA only, 42 bases that are in frame from base 1.